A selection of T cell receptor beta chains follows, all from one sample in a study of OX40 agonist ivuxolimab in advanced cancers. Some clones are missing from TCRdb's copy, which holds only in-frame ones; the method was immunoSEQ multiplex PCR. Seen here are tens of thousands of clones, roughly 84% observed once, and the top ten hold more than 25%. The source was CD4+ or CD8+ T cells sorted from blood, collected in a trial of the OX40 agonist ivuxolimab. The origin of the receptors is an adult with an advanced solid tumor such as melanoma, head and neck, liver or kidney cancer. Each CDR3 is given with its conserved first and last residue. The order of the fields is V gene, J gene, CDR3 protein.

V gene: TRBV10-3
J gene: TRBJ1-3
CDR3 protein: CAISPAGNTIYF

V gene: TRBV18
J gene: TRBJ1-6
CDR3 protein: CASSLTGDPNSPLHF

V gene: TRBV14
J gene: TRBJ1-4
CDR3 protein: CASSRLGTNEKLFF

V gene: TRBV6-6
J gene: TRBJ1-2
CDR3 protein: CASSPTGGGFNYGYTF

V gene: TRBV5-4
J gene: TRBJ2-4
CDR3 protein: CASSGDSTKNIQYF

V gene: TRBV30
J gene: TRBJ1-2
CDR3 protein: CAWHPGTGLYGYTF

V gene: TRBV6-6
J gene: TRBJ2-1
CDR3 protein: CASSSLGRINEQFF

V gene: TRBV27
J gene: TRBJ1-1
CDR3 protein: CASSLRQNTEAFF

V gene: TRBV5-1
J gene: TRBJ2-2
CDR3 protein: CASSFGPTRTGELFF

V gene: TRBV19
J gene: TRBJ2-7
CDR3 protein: CASRLGLGSGEQYF

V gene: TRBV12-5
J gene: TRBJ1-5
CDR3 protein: CASGDSQGAQPQHF

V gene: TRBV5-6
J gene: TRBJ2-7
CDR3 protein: CASSLVTGTYEQYF

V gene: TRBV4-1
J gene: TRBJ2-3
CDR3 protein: CASRSISGTGRTDTQYF

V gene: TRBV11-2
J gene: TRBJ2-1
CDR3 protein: CASSPGLAAESYNEQFF

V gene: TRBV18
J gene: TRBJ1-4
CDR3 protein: CASSPIQINEKLFF

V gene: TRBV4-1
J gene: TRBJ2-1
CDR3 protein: CASSQGLAGVSEQFF

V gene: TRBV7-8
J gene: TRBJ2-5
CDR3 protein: CASSLTPGQGRETQYF

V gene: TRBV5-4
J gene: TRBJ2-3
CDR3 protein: CASSLEGTGRTAQYF

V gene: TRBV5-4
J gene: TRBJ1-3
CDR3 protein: CASSLDSHSGNTIYF